This T cell receptor beta chain is from a study of shared clonotypes between healthy human individuals (dated by TCRdb to the early 2020s). Background for the entire study: The cohort included three men and a couple of women between 18 and 49 years of age. For each donor, three plates each were used for CD4 naive and CD4 memory, two plates were used for CD8 naive, and one plate was used for CD8 memory. The study deeply sequenced blood TCR repertoires of about 5 healthy adults to estimate repertoire size and the extent of clonotype sharing between individuals. Libraries were prepared and TCR repertoires were sequenced by different laboratories using diverse techniques, in order to increase sequencing depth and limit assay-specific biases. Each donor's leukapheresis produced roughly between about 0.85 and 10 billion PBMCs.

CDR1 and CDR2 are drawn from the germline V gene: MDHEN, SYDVKM. From its cysteine to its phenylalanine, the CDR3 spans 20 amino acids. Here the CDR3 DNA is all that survives: 60 bases in frame from base 1. Trimming takes 5 bases off V and 3 bases off J; junction bases not matched to a gene: 15. The donors were healthy, HIV-negative adults who had no recently reported acute infections or vaccinations. Every donor was a Caucasian adult living in Nashville, Tennessee, USA. Magnetic negative selection was used to enrich CD4+ T cells, after which naive cells were positively selected on CD45RA and the negative fraction became the memory subset. After blood collection by leukapheresis, PBMCs were isolated using Ficoll-Histopaque density gradient centrifugation and then cryopreserved in the vapor phase of liquid nitrogen. Analytical flow cytometry was used to check the purity and quantity of each magnetically sorted T cell population. From each sorted fraction, genomic DNA was isolated and quantified by UV absorbance on a Nanodrop 2000c.

Of note for this clone: The target of this receptor is not known. Nothing much larger sits one base from this clone, and base qualities are not available.

Using the deep immunoSEQ assay, TCR CDR3 regions were amplified from genomic DNA by multiplex PCR. For each cell subset, the extracted genomic DNA was distributed evenly across all wells of several immunoSEQ 96-well plates, and each plate served as one replicate. For sorted subsets, about 200 ng genomic DNA, equal to tens of thousands of T cell genomes, was loaded into each replicate PCR. Purified libraries were quantified with a Qubit 3.0 fluorometer, sized on a Bioanalyzer 2100, and re-quantified with the KAPA Library Quantification kit. Each immunoSEQ 96-well plate was sequenced on its own single-read 150-cycle Illumina NextSeq 550 flow cell. The paper's data handling went like this. Because only junctional sequences without quality scores were contained in the immunoSEQ output, filtering matching that applied to full-length reads could not be performed. Sequences were annotated with PyIR, a Python wrapper for IgBLAST v1.9, using IMGT germline references to assign V/J genes and CDR3. Reads with weak V/J assignments (E-value above 1e-6), missing CDR3, stop codons, out-of-frame junctions, or ambiguous translated residues were removed. V3J clonotypes were defined as sequences sharing the same inferred V gene, J gene, and CDR3 amino acid sequence. The percentage overlap between two repertoires was calculated by dividing the number of shared unique clonotypes by the size of the smaller repertoire. Repertoire richness was assessed with RTK rarefaction, the Chao1 estimator, and Recon v2.1 estimates of unobserved clonotypes. Generation probabilities were computed with OLGA for all TCRbeta clonotypes obtained by the gDNA method from four donors. What TCRdb holds here is the immuneACCESS table cut down to in-frame rearrangements. Part of the clones is not present; checked against another copy, under half of the missing clones reflect an unresolved V gene, and the others are unexplained. The V and J calls and clone size come from that table; D and trimming were worked out from the DNA. For this sample there are some 2,500,000 clones; 85% to 95% appear just once. The ten largest clones represent about 0.36% of the sample.

Overall results and qualifications from the work: Clonotypes shared by all four sorted-subset donors showed higher generation probabilities than non-shared clonotypes. Even with the large sequencing depth, rarefaction of the sorted-subset datasets indicated that sequencing was incomplete. Across a handful of donors, about 5% of naive CD4, around 3.3% of naive CD8, around 2.5% of memory CD4, and around 0.4% of memory CD8 clonotypes were shared. Larger estimated clonotype richness was generally found for naive subsets than for memory subsets. Sampling was limited to blood, and TCR repertoires in tissue likely differ from TCR repertoires in blood. Pairwise subsampling indicated that sequencing depth was expected to affect the degree of clonotype sharing among donors. The genetic and exposure-history diversity represented was limited by the small number of donors.

The sequence is built from TRBV28 and TRBJ2-3; TRBD2 agrees with 15 junctional bases. Sequenced: naive CD4+ T cells from PBMCs. Reading the label with the study, this specimen's cell subset or site is: CD45RA+ positively selected. The clonotype originates from a man aged 18 to 30 in good health. Some clones in this sample may be carry-over from other donors' samples. The CDR3 protein is CASSNRRGTSGRITTDTQYF. The nucleotide sequence reads as follows: TGTGCCAGCAGTAACAGACGTGGGACTAGCGGGAGGATTACAACAGATACGCAGTATTTT.